The T cell receptor beta chain under discussion was sequenced for a study of CD8 T cells in Susac syndrome. This CDR3 comprises 14 residues. Trimming left V 4 bases short and J 12 bases short, with 24 bases between. The germline CDR1 and CDR2 sequences are SQVTM and ANQGSEA. Sequencing of TCR beta was undertaken in CD8+ and CD4+ T cells derived from blood. After extraction with the RNeasy kit, about 0.45 to 1 ug of the RNA was reverse transcribed using random hexamers. MiXCR, applied by TCRdb to the immunoSEQ multiplex PCR reads, yields one record per CDR3 protein. The sample comprises 150,000 or so distinct CDR3 sequences, 95% to 96% of which are singletons, and 0.14% to 0.15% rests with the top ten.

This receptor was obtained from a human donor with multiple sclerosis. The V gene is TRBV29-1, the J gene TRBJ1-2, with D tentatively TRBD1 (5 bases). Specimen: CD8+ T cells from PBMCs. In nucleotides, the CDR3 is TGCAGCGTTGTTGGGACCGGCGTGCTTATGAAGCACACCTTC. This encodes CSVVGTGVLMKHTF.